This T cell receptor beta chain was sequenced in a study of T-cell memory formation after mild COVID-19. Study-wide results and limits: Whether day 37 second-wave clones are SARS-CoV-2-specific was not confirmed.

TCRdb ran MiXCR on the 5' RACE reads and lists one entry per CDR3 protein. The sample lists roughly 310,000 distinct CDR3 sequences; around 15% were seen once. This clonotype was detected only a few times. The antigen remains undetermined. The CDR3 runs 13 residues. Trimming took off 1 base at V and 7 bases at J, with 9 bases between the two ends. CDR1 and CDR2 (germline): SGHKS, YYEKEE (reference sequence). The TCR was taken from a man aged 18-30 years who had mild COVID-19 (a few samples of this study predate the infection). Cell type and time point are not known. The chain uses TRBV5-5 and TRBJ1-5; D is possibly TRBD1 (5 bases). The sequencing sample was made of PBMCs or a T cell subset sorted from them (not recorded which). CDR3 protein: CASSLPGGQPQHF. Written as DNA, the CDR3 is TGTGCCAGCAGCTTGCCCGGGGGGCAGCCCCAGCATTTT.